Shown below are 7 T cell receptor beta chains from a single sample sequenced in a study of a mutant IDH1 vaccine in newly diagnosed glioma. No antigen has been identified for these receptors. Time point described: week 35, safety follow-up. It was 300 ug of mutant IDH1 20-mer peptide that made up each vaccine dose, given with topical imiquimod. Profiling relied on immunoSEQ multiplex PCR, and the TCRdb table lists in-frame clones only, not all of them. The sample records about 32,000 clones, about 82% being singletons. Here the sequenced sample was PBMCs, taken from a glioma patient whose treatment included an IDH1 peptide vaccine. The receptors here all came from a man aged 35-49 years with glioma. Some clones in this sample may be carry-over from other donors' samples.

The chain employs TRBV15 and TRBJ1-5; unclear D gene. Germline lookup yields CDR1 LNHNV and CDR2 YYDKDF (reference sequence). The CDR3 has 14 amino acids. Trimming left V 1 base short and J 5 bases short, with 9 bases between. The CDR3 sequence is CATSRGTVYQPQHF. In nucleotides, the CDR3 is TGTGCCACCAGCAGAGGGACGGTGTATCAGCCCCAGCATTTT.

The chain combines TRBV6-1 with TRBJ1-4; perhaps TRBD1 as D (6 bases). CDR1 is MNHNS and CDR2 is SASEGT in the germline V gene. V was trimmed by 2 bases and J by 0 bases, leaving 13 bases between them. CDR3 length: 17 amino acids. CDR3 sequence reads: CASSEPHRATTNEKLFF. The CDR3 region has the DNA TGTGCCAGCAGTGAACCACACAGGGCAACAACTAATGAAAAACTGTTTTTT.

This rearrangement joins TRBV6-5 to TRBJ2-2; no clear D gene. Germline V gives CDR1 MNHEY, CDR2 SVGAGI. Trimming cost V 5 bases and J 4 bases, with 8 bases left between them. The CDR3 contains 13 residues. In nucleotides, the CDR3 is TGTGCCAGCAGTACCGGTATCACCGGGGAGCTGTTTTTT. Its translation: CASSTGITGELFF.

This chain uses TRBV15 with TRBJ1-5, with TRBD1 matching over 9 bases. V gave up 8 bases and J gave up 1 base; unmatched junction bases: 0. Germline V gene data show CDR1 as LNHNV and CDR2 as YYDKDF (reference sequence). The length of the CDR3 is 13 residues. The CDR3 loop reads CATGTGSNQPQHF. As DNA, the CDR3 is TGTGCCACCGGGACAGGGAGCAATCAGCCCCAGCATTTT.

The chain couples TRBV5-1 to TRBJ1-1; D is undetermined. Looked up from germline, CDR1 is SGHRS and CDR2 is YFSETQ. The CDR3 extends over 15 amino acids. V was pared by 0 bases and J by 3 bases, with 12 bases between. The chain's CDR3 is CASSLGRRVDTEAFF. In DNA, the CDR3 is TGCGCCAGCAGCTTGGGCCGGAGGGTGGACACTGAAGCTTTCTTT.

The rearrangement uses TRBV10-1 and TRBJ2-7; 8 positions match TRBD1. Germline-derived CDR1 and CDR2 are WNHNN and SYGVQD (reference sequence). CDR3 length: 15 amino acids. With V trimmed by 4 bases and J by 5 bases, 10 bases remained unmatched. This CDR3 is CASSASGQGIHEQYF. CDR3 sequence (DNA): TGCGCCAGCAGTGCTTCTGGACAGGGTATTCACGAGCAGTACTTC.

The chain is built from TRBV13 and TRBJ1-2; 9 bases map to TRBD1. CDR3 size: 14 residues. Germline CDR1 and CDR2: PRHDT and FYEKMQ (reference sequence). J was trimmed by 7 bases and V by 3 bases; bases with no gene match: 6. Here the CDR3 DNA reads TGTGCCAGCAGCTTTACAGGGGGCGATCCTGGCTACACCTTC. Protein product: CASSFTGGDPGYTF.